The clone carrying this TCR beta chain is medium-sized (0.01 to 0.1%). What it recognizes is unknown. Among the patients, none had received any treatment before thyroid surgery. The data were obtained in a study of metastatic and nonmetastatic thyroid tumors. Overall study: Patients with malignant and benign thyroid disease provided blood and tumor or nodule tissue, whose repertoires were compared. General study findings and limits: Within blood and tumor, benign nodules reportedly had significantly lower TCR beta diversity than malignant thyroid tumors did.

In the original processing: Researchers built a distant-metastasis classifier for papillary thyroid cancer that drew on CDR3 differences across clinicopathological groups. TCRdb reanalyzed the PCR reads via MiXCR. The V and J calls, along with clone size, are taken from TCRdb and not from the paper's own processing. The profile covers roughly 38,000 clones, with roughly an eighth appearing a single time and about 9% taken by the ten largest. The specimen was blood. The clonotype originates from a male donor with papillary thyroid cancer or a benign thyroid nodule (not recorded which). Some clones in this sample may be carry-over from other donors' samples.

The CDR3 DNA reads as TGTGCCAGCAGTCCCGTAGCGGGAGGCGCCTACGAGCAGTACTTC. The encoded protein is CASSPVAGGAYEQYF. The gene calls are TRBV28 and TRBJ2-7; TRBD2 matches at 10 bases. V was pared by 5 bases and J by 2 bases, with 6 bases of the junction left unmatched. The CDR3 has 15 residues. Germline V gene lookup returns CDR1 MDHEN and CDR2 SYDVKM. Variable domain in full (rest from reference TRBV28 and TRBJ2-7): DVKVTQSSRYLVKRTGEKVFLECVQDMDHENMFWYRQDPGLGLRLIYFSYDVKMKEKGDIPEGYSVSREKKERFSLILESASTNQTSMYLCASSPVAGGAYEQYFGPGTRLTVT.